The present entry profiles one T cell receptor beta chain with its context. No antigen is known for it. The CDR3 consists of 15 residues. V lost 2 bases, J lost 1 base, and 12 bases lay in between. Germline V lookup: CDR1 SEHNR, CDR2 FQNEAQ (reference sequence). The PCR ran on 60 Vbeta and 13 Jbeta primers. Sequencing used immunoSEQ multiplex PCR; TCRdb keeps in-frame clones, though not all of them. The table lists approximately 170,000 clones, 80% of them singletons. The record originates from a study of cytomegalovirus exposure and HLA in healthy donors. Study-level background: Unique TCRs numbering around 80 million, obtained from HLA-typed donors, made up an early data release. Regarding the study as a whole: Links to common viral pathogens appeared, in a later analysis, for several of the most significant clusters. The availability of immune exposure information extended only to CMV serostatus.

Sequencing used PBMCs. The rearrangement uses TRBV7-9 and TRBJ2-7; no clear D. This TCR was recovered from a male donor in good health and CMV-seronegative. CDR3 DNA sequence: TGTGCCAGCAGCTTAAGTCCCCTACCGTCCTACGAGCAGTACTTC. This sequence encodes CASSLSPLPSYEQYF.